This entry lists 6 T cell receptor beta chains sequenced from one sample in a study of T-cell memory formation after mild COVID-19. In TCRdb, the 5' RACE reads were re-called with MiXCR into one record per CDR3 protein. Seen here are a few hundred thousand distinct CDR3 sequences, 15% to 20% observed once, and the top ten hold roughly a fifth. The sequencing sample was made of PBMCs or a T cell subset sorted from them (not recorded which). All receptors come from a man aged 18-30 years who had mild COVID-19 (a few samples of this study predate the infection). Cell type and time point are not known.

The chain joins TRBV3-1 to TRBJ2-1; weak D call: TRBD1 (5 bases). Germline V CDR1 and CDR2: LGHDT, YNNKEL (reference sequence). Deletions cut 4 bases from V and 8 bases from J, with 12 bases between. This CDR3 has 13 amino acids. The CDR3, as DNA: TGTGCCAGCAGCCGCGACAGCCGCTATGAGCAGTTCTTC. Translating it yields CASSRDSRYEQFF.

The chain has TRBV7-6 and TRBJ2-7; the D is unclear. Germline lookup yields CDR1 SGHVS and CDR2 FNYEAQ. With 4 bases removed from V and 5 bases from J, the gap between germline ends came to 15 bases. This CDR3 comprises 14 residues. The CDR3 here is CASSSYHRVDEQYF. The CDR3 DNA reads as TGTGCCAGCAGCTCGTACCATCGCGTCGACGAGCAGTACTTC.

In DNA form, the CDR3 reads TGTGCCAGCAGTTACCAGGGGAGTGGCACAGATACGCAGTATTTT. Protein sequence: CASSYQGSGTDTQYF. The chain carries TRBV6-5 and TRBJ2-3; TRBD1 might be the D (6 bases). V lost 2 bases and J 1 base, leaving 10 bases between the germline ends. The CDR3 is 15 residues long. CDR1 is MNHEY, CDR2 SVGAGI, per germline.

This sequence joins TRBV7-2 and TRBJ2-1; possibly TRBD1 for D (6 bases). The CDR3 covers 13 residues. Trimming cost V 1 base and J 5 bases, with 6 bases left between them. Germline-derived CDR1 and CDR2 are SGHTA and FQGNSA. This chain's CDR3 is CASSLGDNNEQFF. The CDR3, as DNA: TGTGCCAGCAGCTTAGGGGACAACAATGAGCAGTTCTTC.

The chain carries TRBV6-2 or TRBV6-3 and TRBJ2-1, with unresolved D. Germline V gives CDR1 MNHEY, CDR2 SVGEGT. CDR3 size: 13 residues. Trimming left V 4 bases short and J 15 bases short, with 19 bases between. The CDR3 here is CASSSLQLLRWFF. The CDR3 DNA sequence: TGTGCCAGCAGTTCCCTACAGCTCCTCCGGTGGTTCTTC.

The genes are TRBV29-1 and TRBJ2-7; D gene uncertain. V was pared by 6 bases and J by 2 bases, with 14 bases between. Per germline, CDR1 SQVTM and CDR2 ANQGSEA. The CDR3 length is 13 residues. The CDR3 region is CSVLTLAAYEQYF. The CDR3 region has the DNA TGCAGCGTACTCACTCTGGCGGCCTACGAGCAGTACTTC.